This T cell receptor (beta chain) was obtained from a study of cytomegalovirus exposure and HLA in healthy donors. Study-level information: From donors who were HLA-typed, an early data release held around 80 million unique TCRs. Whole-study findings and limits: CMV antigen specificity was confirmed in vitro for three CMV-associated chains.

This clone was detected only a few times. The antigen remains unidentified. The germline gives CDR1 KGHSH, CDR2 LQKENI. This CDR3 has 16 residues. Trimming took 3 bases from V and 5 from J, leaving 19 bases between them. Participants comprised healthy donors of bone marrow. The PCR made use of 60 Vbeta and 13 Jbeta primers. Clones were read by immunoSEQ multiplex PCR, and TCRdb kept only the in-frame ones, dropping some. The data show about 200,000 clones, about 85% seen once. This clonotype originated in a male donor in good health and CMV-seropositive. The sequenced material came from PBMCs. The gene calls are TRBV18 and TRBJ2-5; possibly TRBD1 for D (7 bases). In DNA form, the CDR3 reads TGTGCCAGCTCACCGCGGGGTACAGGGGTCGTGGAGACCCAGTACTTC. Translated, it gives CASSPRGTGVVETQYF.